These T cell receptor beta chains were read from a single sample in a study of vaccination effects on CD4 cells after COVID-19. For these receptors, no antigen is known. Repertoires were generated with immunoSEQ multiplex PCR, while TCRdb's copy carries only in-frame clones and drops some. This table holds roughly 59,000 clones, roughly 80% found once. This specimen was CD4+ T cells from PBMCs cultured with HCoV-OC43 spike peptides, taken after COVID-19 vaccination. The origin of the receptors is a human donor who received a COVID-19 vaccine. The CDR3 runs from the conserved cysteine through the conserved F or W. D genes are given only for firm matches. Rows give clone size only sometimes, using once, few, many, or a class for an expanded clone.

TRBJ1-2 | TRBV24-1 | TRBD1 | NA | 11 | CATSAGGGYTF | TGTGCCACCAGTGCAGGGGGTGGCTACACCTTC
TRBJ1-5 | TRBV19 | NA | NA | 16 | CASSIVQGMGNQPQHF | TGTGCCAGTAGTATAGTCCAGGGGATGGGCAATCAGCCCCAGCATTTT
TRBJ1-1 | TRBV19 | NA | NA | 13 | CASSILGGNEAFF | TGTGCCAGTAGTATCCTAGGAGGAAATGAAGCTTTCTTT
TRBJ1-2 | TRBV3-1/TRBV3-2 | TRBD1 | NA | 14 | CASSQGQGYYGYTF | TGTGCCAGCAGCCAAGGACAGGGGTACTATGGCTACACCTTC
TRBJ1-2 | TRBV12-3/TRBV12-4 | TRBD1 | NA | 13 | CASTKDRVGGYTF | TGTGCCAGCACTAAAGACAGGGTAGGCGGCTACACCTTC
TRBJ1-1 | TRBV15 | NA | few | 17 | CATSRTYTEGTNTEAFF | TGTGCCACCAGCAGAACTTACACCGAAGGGACGAACACTGAAGCTTTCTTT
TRBJ1-1 | TRBV12-3/TRBV12-4 | TRBD1 | NA | 11 | CASGGTVEAFF | TGTGCCAGCGGTGGGACAGTTGAAGCTTTCTTT
TRBJ1-2 | TRBV2 | NA | NA | 16 | CASSEQWGAGVYGYTF | TGTGCCAGCAGTGAACAGTGGGGTGCAGGGGTCTATGGCTACACCTTC
TRBJ1-1 | TRBV7-3 | NA | few | 13 | CASSRSSDTEAFF | TGTGCCAGCAGCCGGTCGTCAGACACTGAAGCTTTCTTT
TRBJ2-2 | TRBV5-1 | TRBD1 | NA | 14 | CASRRTGGPGELFF | TGCGCCAGCAGACGGACAGGGGGCCCCGGGGAGCTGTTTTTT
TRBJ2-3 | TRBV9 | NA | NA | 15 | CASSPHFSPWDTQYF | TGTGCCAGCAGCCCTCACTTTAGCCCATGGGATACGCAGTATTTT
TRBJ1-4 | TRBV20-1 | NA | NA | 11 | CSARGGEKLFF | TGCAGTGCTAGGGGGGGAGAAAAACTGTTTTTT
TRBJ2-1 | TRBV5-1 | NA | few | 14 | CASSVGQIYNEQFF | TGCGCCAGCAGCGTAGGACAGATCTACAATGAGCAGTTCTTC
TRBJ2-1 | TRBV27 | NA | NA | 14 | CASRTDRIYNEQFF | TGTGCCAGCAGGACAGATAGAATTTACAATGAGCAGTTCTTC
TRBJ1-2 | TRBV7-9 | NA | NA | 14 | CASSLVPTGTGYTF | TGTGCCAGCAGCTTAGTCCCAACAGGGACTGGCTACACCTTC
TRBJ2-2 | TRBV24-1 | NA | few | 14 | CATSAMGQKAELFF | TGTGCCACCAGTGCGATGGGCCAGAAGGCGGAGCTGTTTTTT
TRBJ1-2 | TRBV7-8 | NA | NA | 16 | CASSAQQGSEYYGYTF | TGTGCCAGCAGCGCCCAACAGGGTTCGGAGTACTATGGCTACACCTTC
TRBJ1-3 | TRBV24-1 | NA | NA | 15 | CATSGDGNSGNTIYF | TGTGCCACCAGCGGAGACGGTAACTCTGGAAACACCATATATTTT
TRBJ1-1 | TRBV6-4 | TRBD1 | NA | 16 | CASRDTRTGKNTEAFF | TGTGCCAGCAGGGATACCCGGACAGGGAAGAACACTGAAGCTTTCTTT
TRBJ1-3 | TRBV10-3 | NA | NA | 16 | CAISYGPLFSGNTIYF | TGTGCCATCAGTTACGGACCTCTATTCTCTGGAAACACCATATATTTT
TRBJ1-2 | TRBV29-1 | NA | NA | 11 | CSVGQDYGYTF | TGCAGCGTTGGACAAGACTATGGCTACACCTTC
TRBJ1-2 | TRBV6-6 | TRBD1 | once | 13 | CASSSQGALGYTF | TGTGCCAGCAGTTCACAGGGGGCTCTAGGCTACACCTTC
TRBJ2-2 | TRBV5-1 | NA | NA | 15 | CASSLGLANTGELFF | TGCGCCAGCAGCTTGGGGCTAGCGAACACCGGGGAGCTGTTTTTT
TRBJ1-1 | TRBV19 | NA | NA | 14 | CASRAGWLNTEAFF | TGTGCCAGCAGAGCAGGGTGGCTGAACACTGAAGCTTTCTTT
TRBJ1-2 | TRBV5-6 | TRBD1 | NA | 13 | CASSSGQFYGYTF | TGTGCCAGCAGCTCGGGACAGTTTTATGGCTACACCTTC
TRBJ2-2 | TRBV10-3 | NA | NA | 14 | CAISEEWSTGELFF | TGTGCCATCAGTGAGGAGTGGAGCACCGGGGAGCTGTTTTTT
TRBJ2-3 | TRBV7-3 | NA | NA | 17 | CASSPWGGTVTYDTQYF | TGTGCCAGCAGCCCCTGGGGGGGGACAGTAACCTACGATACGCAGTATTTT
TRBJ1-5 | TRBV2 | TRBD1 | NA | 15 | CASSLTGEGEQPQHF | TGTGCCAGCAGCTTAACAGGGGAGGGTGAACAGCCCCAGCATTTT
TRBJ2-5 | TRBV19 | NA | NA | 13 | CASSGGLQETQYF | TGTGCCAGTAGCGGGGGCCTTCAAGAGACCCAGTACTTC
TRBJ2-2 | TRBV3-1/TRBV3-2 | NA | NA | 15 | CASSQAAGVSGELFF | TGTGCCAGCAGCCAAGCCGCAGGGGTCAGCGGGGAGCTGTTTTTT
TRBJ1-2 | TRBV20-1 | NA | NA | 14 | CSAIDTGTSDGYTF | TGCAGTGCTATTGATACCGGGACCAGTGATGGCTACACCTTC
TRBJ2-5 | TRBV28 | NA | NA | 13 | CASRVSFGKTQYF | TGTGCCAGCAGGGTTTCGTTTGGGAAGACCCAGTACTTC
TRBJ2-5 | TRBV7-2 | TRBD2 | NA | 18 | CASSSLSSGGASRETQYF | TGTGCCAGCAGCTCTCTTTCTAGCGGGGGGGCCAGTAGGGAGACCCAGTACTTC
TRBJ2-1 | TRBV6-4 | TRBD2 | NA | 15 | CASSVTSGAPSEQFF | TGTGCCAGCAGTGTTACTAGCGGGGCCCCCAGTGAGCAGTTCTTC
TRBJ2-2 | TRBV6-5 | TRBD1 | NA | 16 | CASSYGRQGATGELFF | TGTGCCAGCAGTTACGGGAGACAGGGGGCAACCGGGGAGCTGTTTTTT
TRBJ2-2 | TRBV4-2 | NA | NA | 17 | CASSRGIGGAEAGELFF | TGTGCCAGCAGCCGAGGGATTGGGGGCGCTGAAGCCGGGGAGCTGTTTTTT
TRBJ2-5 | TRBV11-1 | TRBD1 | NA | 16 | CASSLWGTARQETQYF | TGTGCCAGCAGCTTATGGGGGACAGCGAGACAAGAGACCCAGTACTTC
TRBJ1-2 | TRBV3-1/TRBV3-2 | TRBD1 | NA | 17 | CASSQEKVLLTGSGYTF | TGTGCCAGCAGCCAAGAAAAGGTCCTTTTGACAGGGTCGGGCTACACCTTC
TRBJ1-3 | TRBV28 | NA | NA | 15 | CASSFRQTGGNTIYF | TGTGCCAGCAGTTTTAGGCAGACCGGGGGAAACACCATATATTTT
TRBJ2-1 | TRBV19 | TRBD2 | few | 14 | CATEAGGSYNEQFF | TGTGCCACCGAAGCGGGGGGGTCCTACAATGAGCAGTTCTTC
TRBJ2-1 | TRBV9 | NA | NA | 13 | CASSVGVWEEQFF | TGTGCCAGCAGCGTAGGGGTCTGGGAAGAGCAGTTCTTC
TRBJ2-6 | TRBV7-9 | NA | few | 17 | CASSLDGVRVGANVLTF | TGTGCCAGCAGCTTAGACGGGGTCCGGGTAGGGGCCAACGTCCTGACTTTC
TRBJ1-1 | TRBV5-8 | NA | NA | 13 | CASSSESYTEAFF | TGTGCCAGCAGCTCTGAGTCTTACACTGAAGCTTTCTTT
TRBJ1-1 | TRBV18 | NA | NA | 15 | CASSPRRQAITEAFF | TGTGCCAGCTCACCACGTAGACAGGCAATCACTGAAGCTTTCTTT
TRBJ2-5 | TRBV5-1 | TRBD2 | NA | 15 | CASAAIAGGEETQYF | TGCGCCAGCGCTGCTATAGCGGGAGGAGAAGAGACCCAGTACTTC
TRBJ1-4 | TRBV29-1 | NA | NA | 12 | CSAGTADEKLFF | TGCAGCGCAGGGACGGCTGATGAAAAACTGTTTTTT
TRBJ1-1 | TRBV24-1 | NA | once | 14 | CATSDYSAGTEAFF | TGTGCCACCAGTGATTATTCAGCGGGCACTGAAGCTTTCTTT
TRBJ2-1 | TRBV6-5 | NA | NA | 14 | CASSNRAGDGEQFF | TGTGCCAGCAGTAACAGGGCAGGGGATGGTGAGCAGTTCTTC
TRBJ1-5 | TRBV5-8 | NA | NA | 16 | CASSLGVDRPNQPQHF | TGTGCCAGCAGCTTGGGCGTGGACCGGCCCAATCAGCCCCAGCATTTT
TRBJ2-4 | TRBV7-2 | NA | NA | 14 | CASSSAGTTNIQYF | TGTGCCAGCAGCTCGGCCGGGACAACAAACATTCAGTACTTC
TRBJ1-1 | TRBV29-1 | TRBD1 | once | 13 | CSAPETGGTEAFF | TGCAGCGCCCCCGAGACAGGGGGCACTGAAGCTTTCTTT
TRBJ2-5 | TRBV10-1 | NA | NA | 13 | CASSPEYQETQYF | TGCGCCAGCAGTCCCGAGTACCAAGAGACCCAGTACTTC